The rows below give T cell receptor beta chains drawn from one sample of a study of T-cell reconstitution after alpha-beta-depleted transplantation in children. TCRdb itself ran the PCR reads through MiXCR, one entry per CDR3 protein. The repertoire holds around 100,000 distinct CDR3 sequences, with around a tenth as singletons. This sample comprised PBMCs, obtained before TCRalphabeta/CD19-depleted stem cell transplant. The receptors were sampled from a boy between 2 and 10 years old with acute lymphoblastic leukemia, due to receive a stem cell transplant. Each CDR3 is given with its conserved first and last residue. The order of the fields is clone size, J gene, D gene, V gene, CDR3 DNA, CDR3 protein. The D gene is left open where the match is weak. The size of a clone is reported for some rows only, either as once, few or many, or as a class for expanded clones.

clone_size: NA; j_call: TRBJ2-7; d_call: TRBD1; v_call: TRBV20-1; cdr3_nt: TGCAGTGCTAGAGATGAACAGGGGGCCCATAGCTCCTACGAGCAGTACTTC; cdr3_aa: CSARDEQGAHSSYEQYF
clone_size: many; j_call: TRBJ2-1; d_call: NA; v_call: TRBV4-2; cdr3_nt: TGTGCCAGCAGCCAAGAAACGTGGAATGAGCAGTTCTTC; cdr3_aa: CASSQETWNEQFF
clone_size: NA; j_call: TRBJ1-1; d_call: TRBD1; v_call: TRBV6-1; cdr3_nt: TGTGCCAGCTGTGGGCAGGGGGCGAGGAACACTGAAGCTTTCTTT; cdr3_aa: CASCGQGARNTEAFF
clone_size: NA; j_call: TRBJ1-5; d_call: NA; v_call: TRBV20-1; cdr3_nt: TGCAGTGCTAGAGGCCTAAATCAGCCCCAGCATTTT; cdr3_aa: CSARGLNQPQHF
clone_size: NA; j_call: TRBJ2-7; d_call: NA; v_call: TRBV7-9; cdr3_nt: TGTGCCAGCAGCTTACAGGGTAATGCCTACGAGCAGTACTTC; cdr3_aa: CASSLQGNAYEQYF
clone_size: many; j_call: TRBJ1-6; d_call: NA; v_call: TRBV12-3/TRBV12-4; cdr3_nt: TGTGCCAGCAGACCCCCCGGGGGCAATTCACCCCTCCACTTT; cdr3_aa: CASRPPGGNSPLHF
clone_size: many; j_call: TRBJ2-1; d_call: TRBD2; v_call: TRBV20-1; cdr3_nt: TGCAGTGCTAGTAGCGGGAGTTCCTACAATGAGCAGTTCTTC; cdr3_aa: CSASSGSSYNEQFF
clone_size: NA; j_call: TRBJ1-4; d_call: TRBD1; v_call: TRBV28; cdr3_nt: TGTGCCAGCAGGGACAGGGGGCGCGGTGAAAAACTGTTTTTT; cdr3_aa: CASRDRGRGEKLFF
clone_size: NA; j_call: TRBJ2-7; d_call: NA; v_call: TRBV2; cdr3_nt: TGTGCCAGCAGTTACAGGACCCAGAAGCAATCCTACGAGCAGTACTTC; cdr3_aa: CASSYRTQKQSYEQYF
clone_size: NA; j_call: TRBJ2-5; d_call: NA; v_call: TRBV25-1; cdr3_nt: TGTGCCAGCAGTGGGATTGGAAGACAGAATCATCAAGAGACCCAGTACTTC; cdr3_aa: CASSGIGRQNHQETQYF
clone_size: few; j_call: TRBJ2-1; d_call: NA; v_call: TRBV7-6; cdr3_nt: TGTGCCAGCAGCTTAGGGACTGAGCAGTTCTTC; cdr3_aa: CASSLGTEQFF
clone_size: large; j_call: TRBJ2-5; d_call: NA; v_call: TRBV11-2; cdr3_nt: TGTGCCAGCAGCTTAGAGCAGGAGACCCAGTACTTC; cdr3_aa: CASSLEQETQYF
clone_size: many; j_call: TRBJ2-3; d_call: TRBD2; v_call: TRBV12-3/TRBV12-4; cdr3_nt: TGTGCCAGCAGTTTGGGCCCAAGCGGGAGGACTCGGGGCCCAGATACGCAGTATTTT; cdr3_aa: CASSLGPSGRTRGPDTQYF
clone_size: few; j_call: TRBJ2-1; d_call: NA; v_call: TRBV5-1; cdr3_nt: TGCGCCAGCAGAGGGATTAGTGGGGACAATGAGCAGTTCTTC; cdr3_aa: CASRGISGDNEQFF
clone_size: few; j_call: TRBJ2-2; d_call: NA; v_call: TRBV12-3/TRBV12-4; cdr3_nt: TGTGCCAGCAGTTTAGCCCAAGGAGTACGGTTAATTCGGGGCGGGGAGCTGTTTTTT; cdr3_aa: CASSLAQGVRLIRGGELFF
clone_size: NA; j_call: TRBJ2-3; d_call: NA; v_call: TRBV19; cdr3_nt: TGTGCCAGTAGTATGGACAGCCCAGATACGCAGTATTTT; cdr3_aa: CASSMDSPDTQYF
clone_size: many; j_call: TRBJ2-3; d_call: TRBD2; v_call: TRBV7-9; cdr3_nt: TGTGCCAGCAGCTCCCTGAATAGCGGGAGTGCAGATACGCAGTATTTT; cdr3_aa: CASSSLNSGSADTQYF
clone_size: many; j_call: TRBJ1-2; d_call: TRBD1; v_call: TRBV7-9; cdr3_nt: TGTGCCAGCAGCCCTGACAGGGTCGGTGGCTACACCTTC; cdr3_aa: CASSPDRVGGYTF
clone_size: NA; j_call: TRBJ2-7; d_call: NA; v_call: TRBV19; cdr3_nt: TGTGCCAGTAGTATAGTTTCCGGATCCAGAGGCGAGCAGTACTTC; cdr3_aa: CASSIVSGSRGEQYF
clone_size: NA; j_call: TRBJ2-2; d_call: NA; v_call: TRBV5-1; cdr3_nt: TGCGCCAGCAGCCGTTTGGGGGGCACCGGGGAGCTGTTTTTT; cdr3_aa: CASSRLGGTGELFF
clone_size: NA; j_call: TRBJ2-7; d_call: NA; v_call: TRBV20-1; cdr3_nt: TGCAGTGCTAGAAACCTTTCCCCCTACGAGCAGTACTTC; cdr3_aa: CSARNLSPYEQYF
clone_size: few; j_call: TRBJ2-5; d_call: NA; v_call: TRBV20-1; cdr3_nt: TGCAGTGCTAGTCATCAGGGAGAGTACCAAGAGACCCAGTACTTC; cdr3_aa: CSASHQGEYQETQYF
clone_size: NA; j_call: TRBJ1-5; d_call: NA; v_call: TRBV27; cdr3_nt: TGTGCCAGCAGAAAAACGGATAATCAGCCCCAGCATTTT; cdr3_aa: CASRKTDNQPQHF
clone_size: few; j_call: TRBJ2-7; d_call: TRBD1; v_call: TRBV9; cdr3_nt: TGTGCCAGCAGCGATACAGGGGGCGCGATACACGAGCAGTACTTC; cdr3_aa: CASSDTGGAIHEQYF
clone_size: few; j_call: TRBJ2-1; d_call: NA; v_call: TRBV5-1; cdr3_nt: TGCGCCAGCAGCCCTAATCCATTTGGGGAGCAGTTCTTC; cdr3_aa: CASSPNPFGEQFF
clone_size: few; j_call: TRBJ2-3; d_call: NA; v_call: TRBV29-1; cdr3_nt: TGCAGCGTTGCCGTGGACAGCCTCATGGATACGCAGTATTTT; cdr3_aa: CSVAVDSLMDTQYF
clone_size: few; j_call: TRBJ2-7; d_call: TRBD2; v_call: TRBV12-3/TRBV12-4; cdr3_nt: TGTGCCAGCAGTTGGTCCGGACTAGCGGGAGGGGGCGAGCAGTACTTC; cdr3_aa: CASSWSGLAGGGEQYF
clone_size: many; j_call: TRBJ2-1; d_call: NA; v_call: TRBV20-1; cdr3_nt: TGCAGTGCTAGAGGTCCACTCTACAATGAGCAGTTCTTC; cdr3_aa: CSARGPLYNEQFF
clone_size: many; j_call: TRBJ1-2; d_call: NA; v_call: TRBV5-6; cdr3_nt: TGTGCCAGCAGCTTCGTTAGTGGGAACTATGGCTACACCTTC; cdr3_aa: CASSFVSGNYGYTF
clone_size: few; j_call: TRBJ1-1; d_call: NA; v_call: TRBV15; cdr3_nt: TGTGCCACCAGCAGCGAGGGGTACACTGAAGCTTTCTTT; cdr3_aa: CATSSEGYTEAFF
clone_size: NA; j_call: TRBJ2-7; d_call: TRBD1; v_call: TRBV28; cdr3_nt: TGTGCCAGCCGCTGGGACAGGGGGTCCTACGAGCAGTACTTC; cdr3_aa: CASRWDRGSYEQYF
clone_size: few; j_call: TRBJ2-2; d_call: NA; v_call: TRBV12-3/TRBV12-4; cdr3_nt: TGTGCCAGCAGTTTACCAGGCGGGGAGCTGTTTTTT; cdr3_aa: CASSLPGGELFF
clone_size: few; j_call: TRBJ2-5; d_call: NA; v_call: TRBV29-1; cdr3_nt: TGCAGCGTTGACTCCTTTGGGCAAGAGACCCAGTACTTC; cdr3_aa: CSVDSFGQETQYF
clone_size: few; j_call: TRBJ1-3; d_call: NA; v_call: TRBV7-9; cdr3_nt: TGTGCCAGCAGCATGGACGAAAAGGGCCCTAAATTT; cdr3_aa: CASSMDEKGPKF
clone_size: few; j_call: TRBJ1-2; d_call: NA; v_call: TRBV27; cdr3_nt: TGTGCCAGCAGTTTGGCAGGGACTAACTATGGCTACACCTTC; cdr3_aa: CASSLAGTNYGYTF
clone_size: NA; j_call: TRBJ2-7; d_call: NA; v_call: TRBV5-1; cdr3_nt: TGCGCCAGCAGCTTATCAGGCCAGAAGTACGAGCAGTACTTC; cdr3_aa: CASSLSGQKYEQYF
clone_size: many; j_call: TRBJ2-1; d_call: NA; v_call: TRBV3-1; cdr3_nt: TGTGCCAGCAGCCCCCGCTTAGCGGATTCCTACAATGAGCAGTTCTTC; cdr3_aa: CASSPRLADSYNEQFF
clone_size: NA; j_call: TRBJ2-5; d_call: TRBD2; v_call: TRBV5-1; cdr3_nt: TGCGCCAGCAGCGGCGGGGGAGGGGTACAAGAGACCCAGTACTTC; cdr3_aa: CASSGGGGVQETQYF
clone_size: many; j_call: TRBJ2-7; d_call: TRBD1; v_call: TRBV3-1; cdr3_nt: TGTGCCAGCAGCCAAGTCGGGACAGGGGTACTAAGGCAGTACTTC; cdr3_aa: CASSQVGTGVLRQYF
clone_size: NA; j_call: TRBJ2-7; d_call: TRBD2; v_call: TRBV3-1; cdr3_nt: TGTGCCAGCAGCCAGGGTACTAGCGGAACCCCGCGGCAGTACTTC; cdr3_aa: CASSQGTSGTPRQYF
clone_size: NA; j_call: TRBJ2-7; d_call: NA; v_call: TRBV4-1; cdr3_nt: TGCGCCAGCAGCCACGGTGGCTCAAGTTACGAGCAGTACTTC; cdr3_aa: CASSHGGSSYEQYF
clone_size: NA; j_call: TRBJ2-7; d_call: NA; v_call: TRBV5-6; cdr3_nt: TGTGCCAGCAGCTTAGTCAACGGGATTGACTACGAGCAGTACTTC; cdr3_aa: CASSLVNGIDYEQYF
clone_size: few; j_call: TRBJ2-3; d_call: TRBD1; v_call: TRBV6-5; cdr3_nt: TGTGCCAGCAGTTACTCGAATAACAGGGGTACAGATACGCAGTATTTT; cdr3_aa: CASSYSNNRGTDTQYF
clone_size: few; j_call: TRBJ1-1; d_call: NA; v_call: TRBV5-6; cdr3_nt: TGTGCCAGCAGCTTTTATACGGGACAAGTCACCATGAGATCTTTCTTT; cdr3_aa: CASSFYTGQVTMRSFF
clone_size: few; j_call: TRBJ2-1; d_call: TRBD2; v_call: TRBV5-1; cdr3_nt: TGCGCCAGCAGATTGGGGATTAGCGGGAGGAGCGGCGGGAATGAGCAGTTCTTC; cdr3_aa: CASRLGISGRSGGNEQFF
clone_size: many; j_call: TRBJ2-1; d_call: NA; v_call: TRBV3-1; cdr3_nt: TGTGCCAGCAGCCAAGAAGGGCTCGAGCCCTACAATGAGCAGTTCTTC; cdr3_aa: CASSQEGLEPYNEQFF